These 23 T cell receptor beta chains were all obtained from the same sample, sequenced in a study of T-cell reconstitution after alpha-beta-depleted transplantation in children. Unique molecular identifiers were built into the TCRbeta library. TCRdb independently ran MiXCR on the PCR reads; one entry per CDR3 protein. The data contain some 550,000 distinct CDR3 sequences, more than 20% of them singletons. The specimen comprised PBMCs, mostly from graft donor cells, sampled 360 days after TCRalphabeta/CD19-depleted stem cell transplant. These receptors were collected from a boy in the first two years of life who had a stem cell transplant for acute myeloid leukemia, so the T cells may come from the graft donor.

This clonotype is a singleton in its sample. The CDR3 protein is CSARTPNQGSNQPQHF. The CDR3 DNA reads TGCAGTGCTAGGACTCCCAATCAGGGAAGCAATCAGCCCCAGCATTTT. V usage is TRBV20-1 and J usage is TRBJ1-5, with D possibly being TRBD1 (5 bases). The germline gives CDR1 DFQATT, CDR2 SNEGSKA (reference sequence). The length of the CDR3 is 16 residues. The V end lost 3 bases, the J end lost 1 base, and 16 bases lay between the germline ends.

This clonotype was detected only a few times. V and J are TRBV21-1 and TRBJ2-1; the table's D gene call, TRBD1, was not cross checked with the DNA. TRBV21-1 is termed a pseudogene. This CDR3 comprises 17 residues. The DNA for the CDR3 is TGTGCCAGCAGCAAAGTGTCTGACGGGGGAGTGGGCAATGAGCAGTTCTTC. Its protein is CASSKVSDGGVGNEQFF.

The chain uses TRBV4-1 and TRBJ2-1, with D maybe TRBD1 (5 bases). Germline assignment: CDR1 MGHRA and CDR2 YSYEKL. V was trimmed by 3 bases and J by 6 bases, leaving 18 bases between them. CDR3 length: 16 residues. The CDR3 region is CASSHLASQGSNEQFF. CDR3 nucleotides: TGCGCCAGCAGCCACCTCGCATCCCAGGGATCCAATGAGCAGTTCTTC.

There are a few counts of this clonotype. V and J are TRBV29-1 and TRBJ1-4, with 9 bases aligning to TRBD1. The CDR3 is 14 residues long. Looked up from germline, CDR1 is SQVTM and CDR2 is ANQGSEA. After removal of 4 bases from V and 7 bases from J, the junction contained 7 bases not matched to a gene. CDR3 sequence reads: CSVGLTGGGEKLFF. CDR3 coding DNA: TGCAGCGTTGGATTGACAGGGGGGGGTGAAAAACTGTTTTTT.

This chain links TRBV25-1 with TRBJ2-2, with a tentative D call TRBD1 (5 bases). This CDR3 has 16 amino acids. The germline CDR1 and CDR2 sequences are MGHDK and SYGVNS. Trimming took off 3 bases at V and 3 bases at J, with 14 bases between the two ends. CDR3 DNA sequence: TGTGCCAGCAGTGACCTCAGGGTCTTGGACACCGGGGAGCTGTTTTTT. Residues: CASSDLRVLDTGELFF.

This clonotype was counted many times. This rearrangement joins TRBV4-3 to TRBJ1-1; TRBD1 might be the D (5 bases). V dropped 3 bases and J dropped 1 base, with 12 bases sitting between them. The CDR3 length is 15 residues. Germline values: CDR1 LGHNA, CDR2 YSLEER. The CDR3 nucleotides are TGCGCCAGCAGCCACGGGACTTCGGGGAACACTGAAGCTTTCTTT. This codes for CASSHGTSGNTEAFF.

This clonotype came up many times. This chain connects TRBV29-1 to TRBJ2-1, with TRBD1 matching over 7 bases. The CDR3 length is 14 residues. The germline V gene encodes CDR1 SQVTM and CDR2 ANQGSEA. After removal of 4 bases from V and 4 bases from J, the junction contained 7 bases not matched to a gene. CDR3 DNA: TGCAGCGTTGTGAATACAGGGGAATACAATGAGCAGTTCTTC. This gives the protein CSVVNTGEYNEQFF.

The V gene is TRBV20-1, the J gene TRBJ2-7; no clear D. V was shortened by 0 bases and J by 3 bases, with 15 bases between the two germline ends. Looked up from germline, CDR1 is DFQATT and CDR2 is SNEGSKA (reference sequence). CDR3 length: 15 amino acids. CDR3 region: CSARDPLSDGYEQYV. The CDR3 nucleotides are TGCAGTGCTAGAGATCCCCTGTCAGACGGCTACGAGCAGTACGTC.

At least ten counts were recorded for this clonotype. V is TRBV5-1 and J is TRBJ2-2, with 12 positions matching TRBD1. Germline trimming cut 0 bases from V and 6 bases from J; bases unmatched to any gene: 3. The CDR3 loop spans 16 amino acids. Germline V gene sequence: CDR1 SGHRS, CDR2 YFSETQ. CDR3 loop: CASSLEGTGGPGELFF. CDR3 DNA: TGCGCCAGCAGCTTGGAGGGGACAGGGGGCCCCGGGGAGCTGTTTTTT.

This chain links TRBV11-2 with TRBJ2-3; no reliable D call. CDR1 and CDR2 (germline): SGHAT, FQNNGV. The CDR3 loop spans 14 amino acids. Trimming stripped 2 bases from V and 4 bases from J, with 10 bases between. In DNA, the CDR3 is TGTGCCAGCAGCTTACTTAGGTCTGCAGATACGCAGTATTTT. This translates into CASSLLRSADTQYF. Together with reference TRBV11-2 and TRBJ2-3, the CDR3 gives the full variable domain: EAGVAQSPRYKIIEKRQSVAFWCNPISGHATLYWYQQILGQGPKLLIQFQNNGVVDDSQLPKDRFSAERLKGVDSTLKIQPAKLEDSAVYLCASSLLRSADTQYFGPGTRLTVL.

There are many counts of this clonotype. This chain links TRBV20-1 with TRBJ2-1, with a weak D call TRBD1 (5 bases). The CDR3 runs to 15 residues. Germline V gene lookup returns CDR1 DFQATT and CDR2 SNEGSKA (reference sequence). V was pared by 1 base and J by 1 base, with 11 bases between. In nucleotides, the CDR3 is TGCAGTGCTAGAGGCGACAGAGAGTCCTACAATGAGCAGTTCTTC. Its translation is CSARGDRESYNEQFF.

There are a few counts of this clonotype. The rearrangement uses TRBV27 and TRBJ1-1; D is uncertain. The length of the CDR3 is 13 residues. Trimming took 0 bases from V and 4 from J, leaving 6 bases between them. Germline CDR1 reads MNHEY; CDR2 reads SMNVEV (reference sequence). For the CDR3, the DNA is TGTGCCAGCAGTTTATCGGTAGTCACTGAAGCTTTCTTT. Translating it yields CASSLSVVTEAFF.

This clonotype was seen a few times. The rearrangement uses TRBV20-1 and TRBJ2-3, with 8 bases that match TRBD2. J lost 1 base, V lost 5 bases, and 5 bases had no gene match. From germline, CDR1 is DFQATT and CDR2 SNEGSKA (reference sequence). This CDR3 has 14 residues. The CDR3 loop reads CSAAGTSRTDTQYF. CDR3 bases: TGCAGTGCTGCCGGGACTAGTCGCACAGATACGCAGTATTTT.

The CDR3 DNA follows: TGTGCCAGCTCCCAGCTATGGGGAGAGACCCAGTACTTC. Protein: CASSQLWGETQYF. V usage is TRBV18 and J usage is TRBJ2-5, with unresolved D. With 6 bases removed from V and 4 bases from J, the gap between germline ends came to 12 bases. This CDR3 has 13 amino acids. Germline V gives CDR1 KGHSH, CDR2 LQKENI.

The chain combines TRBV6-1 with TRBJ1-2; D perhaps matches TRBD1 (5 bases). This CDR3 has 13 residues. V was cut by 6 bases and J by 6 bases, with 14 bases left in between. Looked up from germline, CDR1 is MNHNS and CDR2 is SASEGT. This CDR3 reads CASRNLQDHGYTF. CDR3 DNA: TGTGCCAGCAGGAACTTACAGGACCATGGCTACACCTTC.

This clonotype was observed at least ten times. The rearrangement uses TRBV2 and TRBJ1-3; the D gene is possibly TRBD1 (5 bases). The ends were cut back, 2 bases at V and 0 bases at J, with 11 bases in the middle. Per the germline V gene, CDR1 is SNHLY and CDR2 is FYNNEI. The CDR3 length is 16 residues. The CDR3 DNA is TGTGCCAGCAGTGAATTGGACATTCTCTCTGGAAACACCATATATTTT. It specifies CASSELDILSGNTIYF.

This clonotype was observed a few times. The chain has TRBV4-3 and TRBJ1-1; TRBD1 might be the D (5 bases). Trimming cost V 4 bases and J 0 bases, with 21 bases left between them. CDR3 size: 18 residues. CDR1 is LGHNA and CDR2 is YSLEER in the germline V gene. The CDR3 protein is CASSPFPGQEGMNTEAFF. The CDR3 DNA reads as TGCGCCAGCAGCCCGTTCCCTGGACAAGAGGGAATGAACACTGAAGCTTTCTTT.

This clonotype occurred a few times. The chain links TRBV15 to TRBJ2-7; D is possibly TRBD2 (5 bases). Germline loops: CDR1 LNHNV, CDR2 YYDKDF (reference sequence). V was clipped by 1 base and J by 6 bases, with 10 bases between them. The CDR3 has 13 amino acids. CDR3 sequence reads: CATSRVNRGEQYV. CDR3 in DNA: TGTGCCACCAGCAGAGTTAACCGGGGCGAGCAGTACGTC.

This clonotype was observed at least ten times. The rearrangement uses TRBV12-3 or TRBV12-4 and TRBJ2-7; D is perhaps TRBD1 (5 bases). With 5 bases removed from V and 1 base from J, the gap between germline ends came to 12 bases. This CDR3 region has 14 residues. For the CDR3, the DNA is TGTGCCAGCAGTCCAGGGTTTCGATCCTACGAGCAGTACGTC. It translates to CASSPGFRSYEQYV.

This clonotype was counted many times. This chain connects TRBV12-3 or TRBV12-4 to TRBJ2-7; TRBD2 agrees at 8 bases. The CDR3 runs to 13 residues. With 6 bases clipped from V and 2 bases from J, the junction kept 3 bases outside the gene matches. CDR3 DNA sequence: TGTGCCAGCAGCCCGGGACTAGCCTACGAGCAGTACGTC. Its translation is CASSPGLAYEQYV.

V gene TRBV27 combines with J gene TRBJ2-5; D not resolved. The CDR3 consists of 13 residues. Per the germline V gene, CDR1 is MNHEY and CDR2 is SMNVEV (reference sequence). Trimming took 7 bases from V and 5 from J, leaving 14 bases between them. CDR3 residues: CASMGSAGETQYF. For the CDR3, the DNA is TGTGCCAGCATGGGTTCGGCTGGCGAGACCCAGTACTTC.

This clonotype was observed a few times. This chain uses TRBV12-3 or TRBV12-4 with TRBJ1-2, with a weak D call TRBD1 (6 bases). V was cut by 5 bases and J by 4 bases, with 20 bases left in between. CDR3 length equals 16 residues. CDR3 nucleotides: TGTGCCAGCAGTGCCCCCTTTGGCAGGGGAGGCTATGGCTACACCTTC. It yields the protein CASSAPFGRGGYGYTF.

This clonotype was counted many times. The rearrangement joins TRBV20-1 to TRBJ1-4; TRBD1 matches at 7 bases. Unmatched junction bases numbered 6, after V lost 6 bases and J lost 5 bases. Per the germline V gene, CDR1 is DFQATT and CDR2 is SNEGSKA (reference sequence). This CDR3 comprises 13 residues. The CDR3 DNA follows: TGCAGTGCCCGGACAGGCCCCAATGAAAAACTGTTTTTT. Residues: CSARTGPNEKLFF.